These 30 T cell receptor beta chains were sequenced from one sample in a study of blood T cells in healthy people across ages. Together with a sample-barcoded 5' primer, a J-beta primer mix was included in a second PCR lasting about 6 to 11 cycles. In TCRdb, the 5' RACE reads were re-called with MiXCR into one record per CDR3 protein. Of about 800,000 distinct CDR3 sequences in the sample, approximately 25% were seen once. These data were also filed under a second study, of T cells of mothers and their children.

Sequenced: blood. The origin of the receptors is a boy younger than 18 in good health.

With regard to this clonotype: One base away lies a much larger clone, so this may be a sequencing read error. The rearrangement links TRBV29-1 to TRBJ1-2; tentative D call: TRBD1 (6 bases). The CDR3 is made up of 11 amino acids. The germline V gene has CDR1 SQVTM and CDR2 ANQGSEA. V lost 2 bases and J 6 bases, leaving 7 bases between the germline ends. The CDR3 loop reads CSVEQGNGYTF. DNA for the CDR3: TGCAGCGTTGAACAGGGGAATGGCTACACCTTC.

CDR3 sequence (DNA): TGCAGCCTACTTGAACAGGGGGAATCTGGGGCCAACGTCCTGACTTTC. Amino acids: CSLLEQGESGANVLTF. The chain carries TRBV29-1 and TRBJ2-6; the match to TRBD1 covers 8 bases. V gave up 8 bases and J gave up 1 base; unmatched junction bases: 10. This CDR3 has 16 amino acids. CDR1 SQVTM and CDR2 ANQGSEA come from the germline V gene.

This clonotype was seen a few times. This chain uses TRBV7-2 with TRBJ2-5; TRBD2 might be the D (7 bases). Looked up from germline, CDR1 is SGHTA and CDR2 is FQGNSA. The V gene lost 4 bases and the J gene lost 5 bases, with 20 bases spanning the gap. The CDR3 sequence is 16 residues long. DNA of the CDR3: TGTGCCAGCAGCTCCCGTGCGGGGGCGGGCGGGGAGACCCAGTACTTC. This translates into CASSSRAGAGGETQYF.

The chain joins TRBV6-2 or TRBV6-3 to TRBJ2-3; the D gene is possibly TRBD1 (6 bases). The CDR3 is made up of 15 amino acids. V was cut by 7 bases and J by 4 bases, with 18 bases left in between. Germline V gene data show CDR1 as MNHEY and CDR2 as SVGEGT. CDR3 sequence reads: CASNVGARIADTQYF. The CDR3 bases are TGTGCCAGCAATGTGGGGGCAAGAATTGCAGATACGCAGTATTTT.

This clonotype has just a few counts. The chain has TRBV4-1 and TRBJ2-5; D perhaps matches TRBD1 (5 bases). The tail of the sequence fits TRBJ2-7 better, so the J call may be wrong. CDR3 size: 15 residues. Germline CDR1 and CDR2: MGHRA and YSYEKL. The CDR3 loop is CASSQLGTGAYEQYF. The CDR3 nucleotides are TGCGCCAGCAGCCAACTTGGAACAGGCGCCTACGAGCAGTACTTC.

This clonotype was seen a few times. The rearrangement joins TRBV12-3 or TRBV12-4 to TRBJ2-5; weak D call: TRBD2 (6 bases). The CDR3 runs to 12 residues. The V gene lost 6 bases and the J gene lost 5 bases, with 10 bases spanning the gap. The CDR3 nucleotides are TGTGCCAGCAGGCTGGAGGGGGAGACCCAGTACTTC. Residues: CASRLEGETQYF.

This chain connects TRBV6-2 or TRBV6-3 to TRBJ2-7; 13 positions match TRBD2. The germline V gene has CDR1 MNHEY and CDR2 SVGEGT. The CDR3 totals 18 residues. Trimming took 11 bases from V and 4 from J; bases not matched to a gene: 20. The DNA for the CDR3 is TGTGCCTGTTCACGACCGGGACTAGCGGGATCGAGTTCTTACGAGCAGTACTTC. It specifies CACSRPGLAGSSSYEQYF.

This clonotype was picked up a small number of times. The chain employs TRBV28 and TRBJ2-1; 7 bases align to TRBD2. This CDR3 comprises 14 residues. V lost 7 bases, J lost 7 bases, and 10 bases stayed unmatched. CDR1 and CDR2 (germline): MDHEN, SYDVKM. This CDR3 is CASTQAGVVNEQFF. Written as DNA, the CDR3 is TGTGCCAGCACCCAGGCGGGAGTGGTGAATGAGCAGTTCTTC.

This clonotype appeared many times. The V gene is TRBV20-1, the J gene TRBJ2-7; 10 positions match TRBD2. There are 14 residues in the CDR3. CDR1 is DFQATT and CDR2 is SNEGSKA in the germline V gene (reference sequence). The V gene end was trimmed by 6 bases and the J gene end by 7 bases; junction bases not matched to a gene: 12. CDR3 DNA: TGCAGTGCCTCTATAGCGGGAGGTGTAGGAGAGCAGTACTTC. It codes for CSASIAGGVGEQYF.

The chain has TRBV7-9 and TRBJ2-2; D gene unclear. Per the germline V gene, CDR1 is SEHNR and CDR2 is FQNEAQ (reference sequence). Trimming took 3 bases from V and 2 from J, leaving 7 bases between them. The CDR3 is made up of 14 amino acids. CDR3 nucleotides: TGTGCCAGCAGCTTTTCAGCTAACACCGGGGAGCTGTTTTTT. Translation gives CASSFSANTGELFF.

The sample holds many counts of this clonotype. The chain combines TRBV4-1 with TRBJ2-5; weak D call: TRBD2 (6 bases). Germline lookup yields CDR1 MGHRA and CDR2 YSYEKL. Trimming left V 3 bases short and J 1 base short, with 15 bases between. The CDR3 runs 16 residues. The CDR3 spells CASSHPAGGFQETQYF. CDR3 bases: TGCGCCAGCAGCCACCCGGCCGGGGGATTCCAAGAGACCCAGTACTTC.

This clonotype was picked up a small number of times. The chain couples TRBV11-2 to TRBJ2-7, with TRBD2 as a possible D gene (6 bases). The CDR3 covers 13 residues. Trimming removed 10 bases from V and 3 bases from J, with 16 bases in between. Germline CDR1 SGHAT, CDR2 FQNNGV. The chain's CDR3 is CATGRDSVYEQYF. CDR3 in DNA: TGTGCCACCGGACGGGACTCCGTCTACGAGCAGTACTTC.

J is TRBJ2-5 and V is TRBV7-9; D may be TRBD1 (5 bases). The CDR3 is made up of 13 amino acids. The V end was cut by 6 bases, the J end by 1 base, with 9 bases between. CDR1 is SEHNR, CDR2 FQNEAQ, per germline (reference sequence). The CDR3 coding sequence is TGTGCCAGCAGGAAACAGGCCCAAGAGACCCAGTACTTC. Its protein is CASRKQAQETQYF.

DNA of the CDR3: TGTGCCAGCAGTTTAGGGGACTACTACAATGAGCAGTTCTTC. Its protein product is CASSLGDYYNEQFF. The V call is TRBV28, the J call TRBJ2-1, with TRBD2 matching 7 bases. The CDR3 is 14 amino acids. Trimming removed 2 bases from V and 3 bases from J; junction bases left unmatched: 1. Germline loops: CDR1 MDHEN, CDR2 SYDVKM.

The chain carries TRBV29-1 and TRBJ2-1, with D possibly matching TRBD2 (5 bases). Germline assignment: CDR1 SQVTM and CDR2 ANQGSEA. The CDR3 has 14 amino acids. V was shortened by 1 base and J by 0 bases, with 7 bases between the two germline ends. The CDR3 DNA reads TGCAGCGTTGAAGTAGCGCTCTCCTACAATGAGCAGTTCTTC. It is translated as CSVEVALSYNEQFF.

The V call is TRBV4-3, the J call TRBJ2-1, with D maybe TRBD2 (5 bases). Germline CDR1 reads LGHNA; CDR2 reads YSLEER. CDR3 length equals 15 residues. V was trimmed by 0 bases and J by 6 bases, leaving 12 bases between them. The CDR3 coding sequence is TGCGCCAGCAGCCAAGACTACTCGGGGTTCAATGAGCAGTTCTTC. It codes for CASSQDYSGFNEQFF.

This clonotype showed up just a few times. The chain recombines TRBV29-1 with TRBJ2-1; D might be TRBD1 (6 bases). The CDR3 is 16 residues long. Germline V lookup: CDR1 SQVTM, CDR2 ANQGSEA. Trimming stripped 0 bases from V and 2 bases from J, with 14 bases between. The CDR3: CSVEDDRSATYNEQFF. For the CDR3, the DNA is TGCAGCGTTGAAGATGACAGGTCGGCCACCTACAATGAGCAGTTCTTC.

This clonotype was seen only a few times. This chain joins TRBV5-1 and TRBJ2-1, with 11 bases matching TRBD2. The junction had 3 bases not matched to a gene; V was cut back by 5 bases and J by 5 bases. Germline CDR1 SGHRS, CDR2 YFSETQ. This CDR3 contains 14 residues. CDR3 loop: CASRTSGTDNEQFF. CDR3 DNA sequence: TGCGCCAGCAGGACTAGCGGGACTGACAATGAGCAGTTCTTC.

The chain recombines TRBV6-5 with TRBJ2-5; D unresolved. The DNA end is a closer match to TRBJ2-1, so the J assignment may be wrong. The CDR3 is made up of 12 amino acids. Germline V gene sequence: CDR1 MNHEY, CDR2 SVGAGI. CDR3 in amino acids: CASSRGVDEQFF. The CDR3 DNA sequence: TGTGCCAGCAGTCGAGGAGTCGATGAGCAGTTCTTC.

V and J are TRBV7-9 and TRBJ2-5, with 7 nucleotides matching TRBD1. The closer fit of TRBJ2-7 to the DNA end suggests the J call may be wrong. The CDR3 consists of 18 residues. Germline V gene lookup returns CDR1 SEHNR and CDR2 FQNEAQ (reference sequence). The CDR3 sequence: CASGSNDVTGTVSYEQYF. The CDR3 DNA reads as TGTGCCAGCGGCTCAAACGACGTAACCGGGACAGTTTCCTACGAGCAGTACTTC.

The V and J genes are TRBV29-1 and TRBJ2-5, with TRBD1 matching over 9 bases. The CDR3 covers 20 residues. From germline, CDR1 is SQVTM and CDR2 ANQGSEA. With 3 bases clipped from V and 0 bases from J, the junction kept 20 bases outside the gene matches. The CDR3 region is CSVEGQGMFMEDAYQETQYF. The CDR3, as DNA: TGCAGCGTTGAGGGACAGGGAATGTTCATGGAGGATGCGTACCAAGAGACCCAGTACTTC.

This clonotype turned up a few times. The chain employs TRBV27 and TRBJ1-4; TRBD1 matches at 7 bases. This CDR3 spans 14 amino acids. V shed 5 bases and J 4 bases; nucleotides not matched to a gene: 4. From germline, CDR1 is MNHEY and CDR2 SMNVEV (reference sequence). The CDR3 here is CASSLGQLNEKLFF. In DNA, the CDR3 is TGTGCCAGCAGTCTGGGACAGCTTAATGAAAAACTGTTTTTT.

The J gene is TRBJ2-5, the V gene TRBV7-2; maybe TRBD2 (6 bases). The last part of the DNA fits TRBJ2-1 better; the J call may be wrong. Germline CDR1 and CDR2: SGHTA and FQGNSA. The CDR3 runs to 13 residues. The CDR3 region has the DNA TGTGCCAGCAGTTTACAGAGTTGGGAGGCGCAGTTCTTC. Its protein product is CASSLQSWEAQFF.

The chain couples TRBV6-2 or TRBV6-3 to TRBJ2-1; a possible D gene is TRBD2 (6 bases). V was shortened by 7 bases and J by 7 bases, with 14 bases between the two germline ends. The CDR3 covers 13 residues. The V gene's germline CDR1 is MNHEY and CDR2 SVGEGT. This CDR3 is CASTTRRVNEQFF. The CDR3 DNA reads as TGTGCCAGCACGACGAGGAGGGTGAATGAGCAGTTCTTC.

The table lists this clonotype with a few counts. The chain is built from TRBV5-1 and TRBJ2-5; possibly TRBD1 for D (5 bases). Germline V CDR1 and CDR2: SGHRS, YFSETQ. V lost 3 bases, J lost 2 bases, and 14 bases lay in between. CDR3 length equals 15 residues. Here the CDR3 reads CASSSNPREQETQYF. CDR3 DNA sequence: TGCGCCAGCAGCTCCAACCCCAGGGAACAAGAGACCCAGTACTTC.

A single count supports this clonotype. The V gene is TRBV27, the J gene TRBJ2-7; 11 nucleotides line up with TRBD2. The junction had 7 bases not matched to a gene; V was cut back by 5 bases and J by 1 base. Germline loops: CDR1 MNHEY, CDR2 SMNVEV (reference sequence). The CDR3 consists of 16 residues. The CDR3 nucleotides are TGTGCCAGCAGTCACCTCGGGACTAGCGGTTCCTACGAGCAGTACTTC. This encodes CASSHLGTSGSYEQYF.

The chain combines TRBV7-9 with TRBJ2-3; the D gene is possibly TRBD1 (5 bases). V was clipped by 1 base and J by 0 bases, with 8 bases between them. This CDR3 is built from 15 residues. Per the germline V gene, CDR1 is SEHNR and CDR2 is FQNEAQ (reference sequence). CDR3 in DNA: TGTGCCAGCAGCTTAGGAGACAGCAGCACAGATACGCAGTATTTT. This gives the protein CASSLGDSSTDTQYF.

This clonotype appeared a few times. The rearrangement uses TRBV7-8 and TRBJ2-4, with 7 bases that match TRBD2. J gave up 3 bases and V 3 bases, and 2 bases lay outside the gene matches. The CDR3 is made up of 14 amino acids. The V gene's germline CDR1 is SGHVS and CDR2 FQNEAQ. The chain's CDR3 is CASSFRGVKNIQYF. As DNA, the CDR3 is TGTGCCAGCAGCTTCCGGGGGGTCAAAAACATTCAGTACTTC. The full variable domain, its missing parts supplied by reference TRBV7-8 and TRBJ2-4, is GAGVSQSPRYKVAKRGQDVALRCDPISGHVSLFWYQQALGQGPEFLTYFQNEAQLDKSGLPSDRFFAERPEGSVSTLKIQRTQQEDSAVYLCASSFRGVKNIQYFGAGTRLSVL.

This clonotype was seen a few times. This chain connects TRBV20-1 to TRBJ1-1; D unresolved. The length of the CDR3 is 14 residues. Trimming removed 0 bases from V and 3 bases from J, with 11 bases in between. Germline lookup yields CDR1 DFQATT and CDR2 SNEGSKA (reference sequence). The CDR3 loop reads CSARDPDTYTEAFF. The CDR3 nucleotides read TGCAGTGCTAGAGATCCCGACACGTACACTGAAGCTTTCTTT.

The chain links TRBV6-6 to TRBJ1-2, with 10 nucleotides matching TRBD1. Germline V lookup: CDR1 MNHNY, CDR2 SVGAGI (reference sequence). This CDR3 has 16 residues. The trim removed 7 bases at V and 5 bases at J, leaving 13 bases unmatched. CDR3 protein: CASTDEGQGGPYGYTF. The CDR3 DNA reads as TGTGCCAGCACCGATGAAGGACAGGGGGGGCCTTATGGCTACACCTTC.